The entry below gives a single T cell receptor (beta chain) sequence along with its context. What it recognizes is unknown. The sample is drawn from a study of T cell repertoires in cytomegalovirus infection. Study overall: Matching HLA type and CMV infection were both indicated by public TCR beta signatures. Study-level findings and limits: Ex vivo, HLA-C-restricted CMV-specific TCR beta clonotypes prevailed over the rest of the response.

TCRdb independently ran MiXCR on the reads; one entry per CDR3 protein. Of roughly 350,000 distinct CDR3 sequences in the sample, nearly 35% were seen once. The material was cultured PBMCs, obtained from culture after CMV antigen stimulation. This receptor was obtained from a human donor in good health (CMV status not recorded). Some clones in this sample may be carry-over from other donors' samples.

CDR3 residues: CSADAGGRTEAFF. DNA of the CDR3: TGCAGTGCAGACGCAGGGGGCCGAACTGAAGCTTTCTTT. This rearrangement joins TRBV20-1 to TRBJ1-1; 8 bases map to TRBD1. J gave up 5 bases and V 6 bases, and 8 bases lay outside the gene matches. The germline CDR1 and CDR2 sequences are DFQATT and SNEGSKA (reference sequence). The CDR3 loop spans 13 amino acids.